The clone carrying this T cell receptor (beta chain) was seen at least ten times. What it recognizes is unknown. Time point specified: newly diagnosed GD, antithyroid drugs for less than 3 months. Construction of the TCR library relied on RNA isolated from PBMCs. Arm-PCR of CDR3 regions and iRepertoire HTBI primers were the basis on which TCR beta libraries were built. TCRdb itself ran the multiplex PCR reads through MiXCR, one entry per CDR3 protein. This sample has approximately 310,000 distinct CDR3 sequences, with over 15% found just once. The CDR3 is 12 amino acids. CDR1 is SGHAT, CDR2 FQDESV, per germline (reference sequence). The V end lost 5 bases, the J end lost 7 bases, and 11 bases lay between the germline ends. This sample was included in a study of regulatory T cells in long-lasting Graves disease. Study findings and constraints: No thyroid tissue was studied; the work used peripheral blood only. Because few samples were included, accuracy may have been lower.

The rearrangement joins TRBV11-1 to TRBJ1-1; D is perhaps TRBD1 (5 bases). The TCR sequence derives from a female donor with Graves disease. Material: peripheral blood mononuclear cells (PBMCs), obtained at new diagnosis, from a patient treated with antithyroid drugs. The CDR3 loop reads CASSQPGGEAFF. In DNA form, the CDR3 reads TGTGCCAGCAGCCAACCGGGGGGTGAAGCTTTCTTT.